The TCR beta chain described here comes from a study of shared clonotypes between healthy human individuals (TCRdb year 2020). Broadly, across the study: The cohort comprised two women and a few men aged 18 to 49 years. To estimate repertoire size and how much clonotype sharing occurs between individuals, the study deeply sequenced the blood TCR repertoires of a handful of healthy adults. Per donor, leukapheresis produced somewhere between about 0.94 and 9.5 billion PBMCs. Libraries were prepared and TCR repertoires were sequenced by different laboratories using diverse techniques, in order to increase sequencing depth and limit assay-specific biases. Per donor, three plates each were used for CD4 naive and CD4 memory, two for CD8 naive, and one for CD8 memory.

Here is what the overall study found, with its caveats: Naive subsets generally had larger estimated clonotype richness than memory subsets. Sampling was limited to blood, and TCR repertoires in tissue likely differ from TCR repertoires in blood. Because the study included only a small number of donors, the genetic and exposure-history diversity represented was limited. Rarefaction of sorted-subset datasets indicated incomplete sequencing despite the large sequencing depth. Approximately 5% of naive CD4, 3.5% of naive CD8, about 2.1% of memory CD4, and roughly 0.4% of memory CD8 clonotypes were shared across several donors. Pairwise subsampling indicated that sequencing depth was expected to affect the degree of clonotype sharing among donors. Compared with non-shared clonotypes, clonotypes shared by all four sorted-subset donors had higher generation probabilities.

CD8 naive samples consisted of CD45RO-negative cells that were positively selected for CCR7, yielding a CD45RA+CCR7+ population without TemRA cells. Healthy HIV-negative adults with no recently reported acute infections or vaccinations were included as donors. All donors were Caucasian adults living in Nashville, Tennessee, USA. Blood was obtained by leukapheresis, after which PBMCs were separated by Ficoll-Histopaque density gradient centrifugation and cryopreserved in liquid nitrogen vapor phase. Analytical flow cytometry was used to check the purity and quantity of each magnetically sorted T cell population. Each sorted fraction had its genomic DNA isolated and then quantified by UV absorbance on a Nanodrop 2000c. The CDR1 and CDR2 encoded by the germline V gene are SNHLY and FYNNEI. Inclusive of the bounding cysteine and phenylalanine, the CDR3 is 15 residues long. Just the 45-base CDR3 DNA is kept, in frame starting at base 1. The junction shows trimming of 6 bases on V and 6 bases on J, and the gene matches do not reach 8 bases of it.

As concerns this clone: Its antigen target is currently unknown. It has no much larger one-base neighbor in the sample; base qualities were not kept.

TCR CDR3 regions were amplified from genomic DNA by multiplex PCR using the deep immunoSEQ assay. For each cell subset, the extracted genomic DNA was distributed evenly across all wells of several immunoSEQ 96-well plates, and each plate served as one replicate. Each replicate PCR for sorted subsets received approximately 200 ng genomic DNA, equal to tens of thousands of T cell genomes. Purified libraries were quantified with a Qubit 3.0 fluorometer, sized on a Bioanalyzer 2100, and re-quantified with the KAPA Library Quantification kit. A separate single-read 150-cycle Illumina NextSeq 550 flow cell was used to sequence each immunoSEQ 96-well plate. The authors' pipeline ran thus. Because the immunoSEQ output held only junctional sequences and lacked quality scores, the filtering could not match the filtering applied to full-length reads. To assign V/J genes and CDR3, sequences were annotated using PyIR, a Python wrapper for IgBLAST v1.9, with IMGT germline references. Any read was removed if the V/J assignment was weak (E-value above 1e-6), the CDR3 was missing, or the read contained stop codons, out-of-frame junctions, or ambiguous translated residues. A V3J clonotype was defined by an identical inferred V gene, J gene, and CDR3 amino acid sequence. Percentage overlap between repertoires was calculated by dividing the number of shared unique clonotypes by the size of the smaller repertoire. Richness of each repertoire was evaluated using RTK rarefaction, the Chao1 estimator, and Recon v2.1 estimates of unobserved clonotypes. For all TCRbeta clonotypes obtained by the gDNA method from four donors, generation probabilities were computed with OLGA. Entries here come from immuneACCESS through TCRdb and include only in-frame sequences with V and J called. Some clones fail to appear in such tables; in the studies checked, an unresolved V gene covers under half of the shortfall, and the cause of the remainder is unknown. V and J calls and clone size come straight from that table; D and trimming were deduced from the DNA. The sample records about 820,000 clones, 85% to 95% of which are singletons. The ten biggest clones cover 20% to 30% of the sample.

The receptor was isolated from a man aged 25-45 years in good health. The chain links TRBV2 with TRBJ2-7, with TRBD2 identical over 13 junction bases. The specimen was naive CD8+ T cells sorted from blood. The meaning of the sample's cell subset or site label: CD45RA+CCR7+. The CDR3 corresponds to CASSSPGTSGTEQYF. The bases read TGTGCCAGCAGCTCACCCGGGACTAGCGGGACCGAGCAGTACTTC.